A selection of T cell receptor beta chains follows, all from one sample in a study of T cells in Graves' hyperthyroidism and ophthalmopathy. MiXCR, run by TCRdb on the multiplex PCR reads, gives a single entry per CDR3 protein. The sample lists roughly 840,000 distinct CDR3 sequences, roughly 40% occurring once. The sample taken for sequencing was blood. The receptors here all came from a man younger than 35 with Graves' hyperthyroidism. CDR3s include the opening cysteine and the closing phenylalanine or tryptophan. D genes are given only for firm matches. Clone size, where shown, is once, few, many, or a class for clones that have expanded.

V,D,size,J,length,CDR3,DNA
TRBV7-9,.,.,TRBJ1-4,16,CASSPSSGTDYEKLFF,TGTGCCAGCAGCCCCTCTTCCGGGACGGACTATGAAAAACTGTTTTTT
TRBV7-9,.,medium-sized,TRBJ2-7,13,CASSLGLGDEQYF,TGTGCTAGCAGCTTAGGGTTGGGGGACGAGCAGTACTTC
TRBV7-3,TRBD2,few,TRBJ2-2,16,CASSLGAAGVSGELFF,TGTGCCAGCAGCTTAGGGGCAGCGGGAGTTTCCGGGGAGCTGTTTTTT
TRBV19,.,many,TRBJ2-5,14,CASSMWLNQETQYF,TGTGCCAGTAGTATGTGGCTGAACCAAGAGACCCAGTACTTC
TRBV6-6,.,.,TRBJ1-4,14,CASSSGRFNEKLFF,TGTGCCAGCAGTTCGGGGAGGTTTAATGAAAAACTGTTTTTT
TRBV7-2,.,few,TRBJ2-6,18,CASSQGYIDSSGANVLTF,TGTGCCAGCAGCCAGGGGTATATAGACAGCTCTGGGGCCAACGTCCTGACTTTC
TRBV25-1,.,many,TRBJ1-1,14,CASSSSRGDTEAFF,TGTGCCAGCAGTTCGTCCCGAGGGGACACTGAAGCTTTCTTT
TRBV19,.,few,TRBJ2-7,14,CASSPSAGLQEQYF,TGTGCCAGTAGTCCCTCCGCGGGATTGCAAGAGCAGTACTTC
TRBV20-1,.,many,TRBJ2-7,11,CSARDNYEQYF,TGCAGTGCTCGGGACAACTACGAGCAGTACTTC
TRBV29-1,.,many,TRBJ2-7,11,CSAQAGAEQYF,TGCAGCGCCCAAGCCGGGGCCGAGCAGTACTTC
TRBV11-2,TRBD1,many,TRBJ1-1,17,CASSFSLTGGGGAEAFF,TGTGCCAGCAGCTTTTCACTGACAGGGGGCGGAGGGGCCGAGGCTTTCTTT
TRBV6-1,.,.,TRBJ2-7,13,CASRRQGGMEQYF,TGTGCCAGCAGGCGCCAGGGCGGGATGGAGCAGTACTTC
TRBV4-1,TRBD1,.,TRBJ2-7,13,CASPGTGAYEQYF,TGCGCCAGCCCCGGGACAGGGGCCTACGAGCAGTACTTC
TRBV5-1,.,.,TRBJ1-1,14,CASEGGGPRTEAFF,TGCGCCAGCGAGGGGGGGGGACCCAGGACTGAAGCTTTCTTT
TRBV7-2,.,.,TRBJ2-2,16,CASSRISTVNTGELFF,TGTGCCAGCAGCAGGATTTCGACAGTAAACACCGGGGAGCTGTTTTTT
TRBV7-9,.,.,TRBJ1-1,17,CASSPRGVRVENTEAFF,TGTGCCAGCAGCCCCCGGGGGGTCCGAGTAGAGAACACTGAAGCTTTCTTT
TRBV12-3/TRBV12-4,.,few,TRBJ1-1,14,CASSYTGRTTEAFF,TGTGCCAGCAGTTATACAGGGAGAACAACTGAAGCTTTCTTT
TRBV12-3/TRBV12-4,.,.,TRBJ1-4,13,CASSSSGGGKLFF,TGTGCCAGCAGTTCGAGCGGGGGAGGAAAACTGTTTTTT
TRBV5-6,.,.,TRBJ2-2,15,CASSFRGTLTGELFF,TGTGCCAGCAGCTTCAGAGGGACGCTAACCGGGGAGCTGTTTTTT
TRBV7-2,.,.,TRBJ1-4,12,CAIRGSNEKLFF,TGTGCCATTAGGGGGTCCAATGAAAAACTGTTTTTT
TRBV29-1,.,.,TRBJ2-7,12,CSVSATAGNQYF,TGCAGCGTTTCTGCCACAGCGGGCAACCAGTACTTC
TRBV24-1,TRBD2,.,TRBJ2-7,17,CATSDGLSGRRPYEQYF,TGTGCCACCAGTGATGGACTTAGCGGGAGGCGGCCCTACGAGCAGTACTTC
TRBV19,TRBD1,many,TRBJ1-1,12,CASAQGRTEAFF,TGTGCCAGTGCACAGGGGAGGACTGAAGCTTTCTTT
TRBV5-1,.,few,TRBJ2-7,15,CASSLNIGLSYEQYF,TGCGCCAGCAGCTTGAATATTGGCCTTAGCTACGAGCAGTACTTC
TRBV20-1,.,.,TRBJ1-4,14,CSAREWVTGEKLFF,TGCAGTGCTAGAGAATGGGTCACAGGGGAAAAACTGTTTTTT
TRBV15,.,many,TRBJ1-5,13,CATSGSGGQPQHF,TGTGCCACCAGCGGGTCCGGGGGTCAGCCCCAGCATTTT
TRBV7-9,.,few,TRBJ1-1,15,CASSLEGQGETEAFF,TGTGCCAGCAGCTTAGAGGGCCAGGGAGAAACTGAAGCTTTCTTT
TRBV5-1,.,.,TRBJ1-3,13,CASSEGGEGTIYF,TGTGCCAGCAGCGAGGGGGGCGAGGGCACCATATATTTT
TRBV7-9,.,.,TRBJ1-2,14,CASSFAEIDYGYTF,TGTGCCAGCAGCTTCGCAGAGATTGACTATGGCTACACCTTC
TRBV9,TRBD1,many,TRBJ1-3,14,CASSTTGAGNTIYF,TGTGCCAGCAGCACAACAGGGGCAGGAAACACCATATATTTT
TRBV9,TRBD2,.,TRBJ2-2,16,CASSPRTSLNTGELFF,TGTGCCAGCAGCCCCCGGACTAGCCTGAACACCGGGGAGCTGTTTTTT
TRBV5-4,.,few,TRBJ2-5,14,CASLRQEYQETQYF,TGTGCCAGCTTGAGACAGGAGTACCAAGAGACCCAGTACTTC
TRBV7-9,.,.,TRBJ1-4,15,CASSLALGYNEKLFF,TGTGCCAGCAGCTTAGCGCTAGGGTATAATGAAAAACTGTTTTTT
TRBV12-3/TRBV12-4,TRBD1,.,TRBJ1-1,13,CASKGAGNTEAFF,TGTGCCAGCAAGGGGGCGGGGAACACCGAAGCTTTCTTT
TRBV5-1,.,few,TRBJ1-3,15,CASSLERTSGNTIYF,TGCGCCAGCAGCTTGGAACGGACCTCTGGAAACACCATATATTTT
TRBV20-1,TRBD2,.,TRBJ2-7,14,CSATQGDYSYEQYF,TGCAGTGCTACCCAAGGGGACTATTCCTACGAGCAGTACTTC
TRBV5-1,TRBD2,.,TRBJ2-7,14,CASRGEGLSYEQYF,TGCGCCAGCAGAGGCGAGGGACTATCTTACGAGCAGTACTTC
TRBV5-1,.,few,TRBJ2-5,16,CASSLEIPSEQETQYF,TGCGCCAGCAGCTTGGAGATCCCGTCAGAGCAAGAGACCCAGTACTTC
TRBV7-6,TRBD1,.,TRBJ1-5,17,CASSCTGGGGSNRPQHF,TGTGCCAGCAGCTGTACAGGGGGCGGAGGAAGCAATCGGCCCCAGCATTTT
TRBV2,.,few,TRBJ2-6,15,CASTLTLAGANVLTF,TGTGCCAGCACCTTAACTCTTGCTGGGGCCAACGTCCTGACTTTC
TRBV13,TRBD1,many,TRBJ1-1,15,CASSLWTGGNTEAFF,TGTGCCAGCAGCTTATGGACAGGGGGAAACACTGAAGCTTTCTTT
TRBV15,TRBD1,many,TRBJ2-7,15,CATSRVRTGTYEQYF,TGTGCCACCAGCAGAGTCCGGACAGGCACCTACGAGCAGTACTTC
TRBV5-1,TRBD1,.,TRBJ1-1,16,CASSLAGQGKGTEAFF,TGCGCCAGCAGCTTGGCAGGACAGGGAAAGGGCACTGAAGCTTTCTTT
TRBV10-3,TRBD1,.,TRBJ2-1,14,CAISESTGGNEQFF,TGTGCCATCAGTGAGTCTACAGGGGGCAATGAGCAGTTCTTC
TRBV7-2,TRBD1,.,TRBJ2-7,15,CASSPRDRALYEQYF,TGTGCCAGCAGCCCCCGGGACAGGGCCCTCTACGAGCAGTACTTC
TRBV11-2,.,few,TRBJ2-7,14,CASSSNSGAYEQYF,TGTGCCAGCAGCTCCAACAGCGGCGCCTACGAGCAGTACTTC
TRBV2,.,.,TRBJ2-2,14,CASNRGWNTGELFF,TGTGCCAGCAATCGGGGTTGGAACACCGGGGAGCTGTTTTTT
TRBV7-9,TRBD2,.,TRBJ2-7,15,CASSPTSGSTNEQYF,TGTGCCAGCAGCCCCACCAGCGGGAGTACCAACGAGCAGTACTTC
TRBV6-5,.,.,TRBJ1-1,12,CASSYDGERAFF,TGTGCCAGCAGTTACGACGGGGAGCGAGCTTTCTTT
TRBV12-5,.,.,TRBJ1-1,12,CAPPHAGTEAFF,TGTGCCCCACCCCACGCGGGTACTGAAGCTTTCTTT
TRBV29-1,.,once,TRBJ1-2,13,CSVRTPPGAGYAF,TGCAGCGTAAGGACGCCACCCGGGGCTGGCTACGCCTTC
TRBV2,TRBD1,many,TRBJ1-5,16,CASSFPGTGANQPQHF,TGTGCCAGCAGTTTCCCCGGGACAGGGGCCAATCAGCCCCAGCATTTT
TRBV7-2,TRBD1,.,TRBJ2-5,15,CASSPGTGTQETQYF,TGTGCCAGCAGCCCTGGGACAGGCACCCAAGAGACCCAGTACTTC
TRBV5-1,.,.,TRBJ2-7,13,CASSLQQSYEQYF,TGCGCCAGCAGCCTACAACAGTCGTACGAGCAGTACTTC
TRBV7-8,TRBD2,.,TRBJ2-5,16,CASSSRSGGATETQYF,TGTGCCAGCAGTTCGAGGTCGGGGGGGGCCACGGAGACCCAGTACTTC
TRBV6-5,.,.,TRBJ2-7,13,CASSDPGTYEQYF,TGTGCCAGCAGTGATCCAGGGACCTACGAGCAGTACTTC
TRBV2,.,.,TRBJ1-1,12,CATSDREGEAFF,TGTGCCACCAGTGACCGCGAGGGGGAAGCTTTCTTT
TRBV10-3,.,.,TRBJ1-5,15,CATSETGASNQPQHF,TGTGCCACCAGTGAGACGGGGGCGAGCAATCAGCCCCAGCATTTT
TRBV27,.,.,TRBJ1-1,14,CASSHREGNTEAFF,TGTGCCAGCAGTCACAGGGAGGGGAACACTGAAGCTTTCTTT